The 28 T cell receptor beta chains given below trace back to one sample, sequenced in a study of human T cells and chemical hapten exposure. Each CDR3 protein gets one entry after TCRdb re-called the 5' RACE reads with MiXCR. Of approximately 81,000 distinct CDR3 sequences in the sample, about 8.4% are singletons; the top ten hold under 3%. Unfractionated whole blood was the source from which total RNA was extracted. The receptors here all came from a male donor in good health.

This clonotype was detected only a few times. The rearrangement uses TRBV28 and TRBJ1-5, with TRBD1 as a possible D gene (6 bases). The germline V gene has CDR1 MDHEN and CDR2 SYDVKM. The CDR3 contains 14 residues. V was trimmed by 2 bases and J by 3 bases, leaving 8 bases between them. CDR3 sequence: CASSLGQYNQPQHF. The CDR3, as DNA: TGTGCCAGCAGTTTAGGACAGTACAATCAGCCCCAGCATTTT.

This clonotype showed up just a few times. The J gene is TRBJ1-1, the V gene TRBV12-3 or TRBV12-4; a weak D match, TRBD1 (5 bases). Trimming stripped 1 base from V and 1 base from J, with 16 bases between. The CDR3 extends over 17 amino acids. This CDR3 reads CASSLEGRAGENTEAFF. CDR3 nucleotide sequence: TGTGCCAGCAGTTTAGAAGGCAGGGCGGGGGAGAACACTGAAGCTTTCTTT.

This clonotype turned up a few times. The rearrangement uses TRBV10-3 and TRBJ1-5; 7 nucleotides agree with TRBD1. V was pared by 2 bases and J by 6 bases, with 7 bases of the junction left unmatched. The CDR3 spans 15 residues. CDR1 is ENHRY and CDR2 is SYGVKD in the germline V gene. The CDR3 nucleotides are TGTGCCATCAGTGAGACTGACAGGGAGGGTCAGCCCCAGCATTTT. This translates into CAISETDREGQPQHF.

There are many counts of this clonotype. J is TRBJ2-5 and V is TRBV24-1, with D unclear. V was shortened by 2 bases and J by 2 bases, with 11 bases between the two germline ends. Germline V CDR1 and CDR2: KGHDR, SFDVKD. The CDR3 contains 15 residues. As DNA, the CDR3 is TGTGCCACCAGTGATTATCTGGGGTGGCAAGAGACCCAGTACTTC. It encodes CATSDYLGWQETQYF.

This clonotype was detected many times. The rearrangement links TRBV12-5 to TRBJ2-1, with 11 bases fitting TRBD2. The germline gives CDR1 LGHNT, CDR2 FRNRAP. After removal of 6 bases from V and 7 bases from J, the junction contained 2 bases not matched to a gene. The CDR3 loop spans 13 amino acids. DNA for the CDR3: TGTGCTAGTGGAGCTAGCGGGAGGAATGAGCAGTTCTTC. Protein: CASGASGRNEQFF.

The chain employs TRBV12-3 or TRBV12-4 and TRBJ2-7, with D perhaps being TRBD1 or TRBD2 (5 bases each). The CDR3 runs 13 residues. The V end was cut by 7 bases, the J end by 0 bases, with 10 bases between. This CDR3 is CASTKGTSYEQYF. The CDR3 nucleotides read TGTGCCAGCACTAAGGGGACCTCCTACGAGCAGTACTTC.

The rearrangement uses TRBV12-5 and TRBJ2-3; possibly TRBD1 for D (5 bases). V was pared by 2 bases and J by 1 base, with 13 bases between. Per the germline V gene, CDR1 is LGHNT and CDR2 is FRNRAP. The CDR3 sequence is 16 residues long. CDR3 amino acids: CASGLRTLRGTDTQYF. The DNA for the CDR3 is TGTGCTAGTGGTTTGCGTACACTCAGGGGCACAGATACGCAGTATTTT. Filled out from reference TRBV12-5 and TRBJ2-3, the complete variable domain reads DARVTQTPRHKVTEMGQEVTMRCQPILGHNTVFWYRQTMMQGLELLAYFRNRAPLDDSGMPKDRFSAEMPDATLATLKIQPSEPRDSAVYFCASGLRTLRGTDTQYFGPGTRLTVL.

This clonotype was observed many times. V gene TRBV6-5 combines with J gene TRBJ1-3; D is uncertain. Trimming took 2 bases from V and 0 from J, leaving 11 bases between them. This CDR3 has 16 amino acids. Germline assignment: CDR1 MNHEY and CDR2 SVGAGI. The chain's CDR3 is CASSYSTEDSGNTIYF. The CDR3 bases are TGTGCCAGCAGTTACAGTACTGAAGACTCTGGAAACACCATATATTTT.

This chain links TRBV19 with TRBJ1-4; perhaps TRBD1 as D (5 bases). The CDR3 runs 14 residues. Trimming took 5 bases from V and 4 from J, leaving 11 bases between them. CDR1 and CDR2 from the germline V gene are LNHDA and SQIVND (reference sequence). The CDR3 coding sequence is TGTGCCAGTAGTTCGGGACTGTGTAATGAAAAACTGTTTTTT. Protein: CASSSGLCNEKLFF.

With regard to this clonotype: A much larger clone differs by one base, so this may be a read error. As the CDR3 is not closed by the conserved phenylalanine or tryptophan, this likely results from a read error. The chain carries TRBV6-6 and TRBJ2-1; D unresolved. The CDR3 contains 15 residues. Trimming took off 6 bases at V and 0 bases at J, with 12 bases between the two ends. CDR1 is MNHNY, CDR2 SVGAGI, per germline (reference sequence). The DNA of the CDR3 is TGTGCCAGCAGACCGGACGGAAGCTCCTACAATGAGCAGTTCCTC. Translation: CASRPDGSSYNEQFL.

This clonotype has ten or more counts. The CDR3 protein is CASSQGRNYGYTF. DNA for the CDR3: TGTGCCAGCAGTCAAGGGAGAAACTATGGCTACACCTTC. The rearrangement links TRBV28 to TRBJ1-2; D not resolved. This CDR3 has 13 residues. V was clipped by 5 bases and J by 2 bases, with 9 bases between them. CDR1 is MDHEN, CDR2 SYDVKM, per germline.

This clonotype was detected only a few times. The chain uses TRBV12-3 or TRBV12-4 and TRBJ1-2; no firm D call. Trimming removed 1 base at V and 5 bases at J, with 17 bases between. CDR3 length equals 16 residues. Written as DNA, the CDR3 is TGTGCCAGCAGTTTAGGTGTACAGTTTGATTTATATGGCTACACCTTC. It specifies CASSLGVQFDLYGYTF.

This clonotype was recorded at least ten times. Written as DNA, the CDR3 is TGTGCCAGCAGTCCGGGTGGGGGCCGGGTAACTGAAGCTTTCTTT. Protein product: CASSPGGGRVTEAFF. The J gene is TRBJ1-1, the V gene TRBV12-3 or TRBV12-4; D is perhaps TRBD1 (6 bases). V was clipped by 5 bases and J by 5 bases, with 18 bases between them. The CDR3 is made up of 15 amino acids.

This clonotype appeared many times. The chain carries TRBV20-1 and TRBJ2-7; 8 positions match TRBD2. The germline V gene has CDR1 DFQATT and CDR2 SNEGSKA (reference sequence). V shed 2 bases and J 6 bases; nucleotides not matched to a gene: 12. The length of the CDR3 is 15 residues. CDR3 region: CSARMAAGGGSEQYF. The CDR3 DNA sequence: TGCAGTGCTAGAATGGCTGCGGGAGGAGGGTCCGAGCAGTACTTC.

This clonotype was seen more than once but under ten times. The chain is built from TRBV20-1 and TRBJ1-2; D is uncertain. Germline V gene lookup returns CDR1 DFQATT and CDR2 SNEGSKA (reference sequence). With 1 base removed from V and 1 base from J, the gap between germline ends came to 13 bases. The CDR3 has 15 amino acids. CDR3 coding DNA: TGCAGTGCTAGAGGCAACGGACGGATTAACTATGGCTACACCTTC. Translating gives CSARGNGRINYGYTF.

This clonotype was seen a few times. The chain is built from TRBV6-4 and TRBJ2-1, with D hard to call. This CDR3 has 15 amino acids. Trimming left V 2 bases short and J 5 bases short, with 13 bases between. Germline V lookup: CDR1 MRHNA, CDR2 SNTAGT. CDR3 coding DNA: TGTGCCAGCAGTGACGCCGACGGAAGGGACAATGAGCAGTTCTTC. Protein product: CASSDADGRDNEQFF.

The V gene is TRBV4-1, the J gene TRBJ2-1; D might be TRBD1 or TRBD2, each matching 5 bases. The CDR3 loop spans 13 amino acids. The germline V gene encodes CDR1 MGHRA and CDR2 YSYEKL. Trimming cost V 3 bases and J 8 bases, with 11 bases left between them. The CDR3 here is CASSHDRGDEQFF. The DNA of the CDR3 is TGCGCCAGCAGCCATGATAGAGGGGATGAGCAGTTCTTC.

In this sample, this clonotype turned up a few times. The CDR3 DNA is TGTGCCAGCAGCCACTCGGGACTAGCGGTATACAATGAGCAGTTCTTC. Its protein is CASSHSGLAVYNEQFF. This chain uses TRBV7-9 with TRBJ2-1; 11 nucleotides agree with TRBD2. The junction had 7 bases not matched to a gene; V was cut back by 5 bases and J by 4 bases. From germline, CDR1 is SEHNR and CDR2 FQNEAQ (reference sequence). This CDR3 contains 16 residues.

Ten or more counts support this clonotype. CDR3 sequence reads: CASSAGQGLETQYF. In nucleotides, the CDR3 is TGTGCCAGCAGCGCCGGACAGGGGCTTGAGACCCAGTACTTC. The genes are TRBV11-2 and TRBJ2-5, with 9 bases aligning to TRBD1. Trimming took 5 bases from V and 5 from J; bases not matched to a gene: 6. The CDR3 is made up of 14 amino acids. From germline, CDR1 is SGHAT and CDR2 FQNNGV.

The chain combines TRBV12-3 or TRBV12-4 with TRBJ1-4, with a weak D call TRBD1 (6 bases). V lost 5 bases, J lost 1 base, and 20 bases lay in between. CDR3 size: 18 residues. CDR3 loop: CASSPDLGRGRTNEKLFF. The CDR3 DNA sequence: TGTGCCAGCAGTCCGGACCTGGGGAGGGGGAGAACTAATGAAAAACTGTTTTTT.

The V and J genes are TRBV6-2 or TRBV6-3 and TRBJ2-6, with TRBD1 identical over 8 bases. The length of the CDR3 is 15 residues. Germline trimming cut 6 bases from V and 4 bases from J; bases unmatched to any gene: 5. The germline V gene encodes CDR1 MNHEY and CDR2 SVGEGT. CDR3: CASSPGGAGANVLTF. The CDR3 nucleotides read TGTGCCAGCAGCCCAGGGGGCGCGGGGGCCAACGTCCTGACTTTC.

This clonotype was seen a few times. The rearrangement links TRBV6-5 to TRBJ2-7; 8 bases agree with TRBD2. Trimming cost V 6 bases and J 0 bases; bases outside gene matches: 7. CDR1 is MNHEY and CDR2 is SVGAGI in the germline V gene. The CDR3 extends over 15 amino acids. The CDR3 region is CASRRAGVSSYEQYF. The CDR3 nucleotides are TGTGCCAGCAGGAGAGCGGGAGTTAGCTCCTACGAGCAGTACTTC.

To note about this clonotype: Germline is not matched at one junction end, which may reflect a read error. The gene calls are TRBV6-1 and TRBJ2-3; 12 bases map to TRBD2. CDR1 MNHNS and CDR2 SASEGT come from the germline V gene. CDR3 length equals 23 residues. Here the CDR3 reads CASSETTLAGGGHLPENTDTKYF. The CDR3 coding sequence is TGTGCCAGCAGTGAGACGACACTAGCGGGGGGCGGTCATCTACCAGAAAACACAGATACGAAGTATTTT.

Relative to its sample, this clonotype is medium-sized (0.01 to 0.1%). This chain's CDR3 is CSAREGDREYQPQHF. CDR3 in DNA: TGCAGTGCTAGAGAGGGGGACAGGGAATATCAGCCCCAGCATTTT. The chain links TRBV20-1 to TRBJ1-5, with 9 nucleotides matching TRBD1. V dropped 0 bases and J dropped 5; count of bases not matched to a gene: 5. The CDR3 is made up of 15 amino acids. Germline CDR1 DFQATT, CDR2 SNEGSKA (reference sequence).

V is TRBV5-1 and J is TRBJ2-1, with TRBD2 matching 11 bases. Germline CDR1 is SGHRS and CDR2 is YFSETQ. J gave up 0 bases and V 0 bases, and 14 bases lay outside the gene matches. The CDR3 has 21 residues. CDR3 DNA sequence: TGCGCCAGCAGCTTGGCGAATACCCGAACTAGCGGGGGTAGCTCCTACAATGAGCAGTTCTTC. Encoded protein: CASSLANTRTSGGSSYNEQFF. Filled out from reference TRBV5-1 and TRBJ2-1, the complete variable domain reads KAGVTQTPRYLIKTRGQQVTLSCSPISGHRSVSWYQQTPGQGLQFLFEYFSETQRNKGNFPGRFSGRQFSNSRSEMNVSTLELGDSALYLCASSLANTRTSGGSSYNEQFFGPGTRLTVL.

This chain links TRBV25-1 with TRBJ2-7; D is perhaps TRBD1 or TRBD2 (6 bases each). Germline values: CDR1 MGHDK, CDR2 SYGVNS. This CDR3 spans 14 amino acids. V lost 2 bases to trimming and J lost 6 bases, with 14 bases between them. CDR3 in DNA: TGTGCCAGCAGTGAACTCACAGGGACTGCCGAGCAGTACTTC. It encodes CASSELTGTAEQYF.

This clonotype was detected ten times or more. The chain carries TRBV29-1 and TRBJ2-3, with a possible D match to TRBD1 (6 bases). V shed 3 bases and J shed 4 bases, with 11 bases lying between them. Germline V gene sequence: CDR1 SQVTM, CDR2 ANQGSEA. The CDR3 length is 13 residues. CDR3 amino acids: CSVERQVSDTQYF. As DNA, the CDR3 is TGCAGCGTTGAGCGACAGGTCTCAGATACGCAGTATTTT.

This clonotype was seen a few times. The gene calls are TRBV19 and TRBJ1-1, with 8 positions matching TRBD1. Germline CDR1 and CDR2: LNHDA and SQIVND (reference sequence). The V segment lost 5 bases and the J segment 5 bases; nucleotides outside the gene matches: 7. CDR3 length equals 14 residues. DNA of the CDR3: TGTGCCAGTAGTCGGCAGGGGGCAGGTACTGAAGCTTTCTTT. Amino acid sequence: CASSRQGAGTEAFF.